This T cell receptor (beta chain) was sequenced during a study of blood T cells in healthy people across ages. Whole-study results and caveats: Bulk PBMC profiling left naive and antigen-experienced comparisons inconclusive. Higher diversity, along with more naive CD4+ cells, distinguished long-lived donors from aged donors. Older age went with lower TCR beta diversity per million T cells, in a roughly linear way.

Primers used in a second PCR of roughly 6 to 12 cycles were a sample-barcoded 5' primer and a J-beta primer mix. TCRdb called the 5' RACE reads again in MiXCR, with one record for every CDR3 protein. The sample holds over a million distinct CDR3 sequences; approximately 38% are singletons and the top ten take around 8%. As regards this clonotype: Its antigen remains unidentified.

Germline V CDR1 and CDR2: SGHRS, YFSETQ. The CDR3 is 16 amino acids. The genes are TRBV5-1 and TRBJ2-5; possibly TRBD2 for D (6 bases). Judging by the DNA end, TRBJ2-7 fits better; the J call may be wrong. The TCR was taken from a woman between 18 and 29 years old in good health. Sequenced sample: blood. The CDR3 reads CASSLDGGYKSYEQYF. The DNA for the CDR3 is TGCGCCAGCAGCTTGGATGGAGGGTATAAGAGCTACGAGCAGTACTTC.